Listed here are 11 T cell receptor beta chains from one sample, sequenced in a study of CD4 and CD8 cells across lung adenocarcinoma regions. In TCRdb, the PCR reads were re-called with MiXCR into one record per CDR3 protein. The sample comprises approximately 12,000 distinct CDR3 sequences, approximately 53% of which are singletons, and 30% to 40% rests with the top ten. The sequenced sample was CD8+ T cells from the center of a lung tumor. The receptors stem from a female donor with lung adenocarcinoma. The CD4 and CD8 labels of this study may be unreliable.

The chain uses TRBV7-9 and TRBJ2-1; 11 nucleotides line up with TRBD1. The tail of the sequence fits TRBJ2-5 better, so the J call may be wrong. This CDR3 has 16 amino acids. The germline V gene has CDR1 SEHNR and CDR2 FQNEAQ (reference sequence). In nucleotides, the CDR3 is TGTGCCAGCAGCCCCCGGGGGACAGGGGGTTTTGAGACCCAGTACTTC. The encoded protein is CASSPRGTGGFETQYF.

The V gene is TRBV7-2, the J gene TRBJ2-2; D unclear. The CDR3 length is 13 residues. The V gene lost 6 bases and the J gene lost 6 bases, with 11 bases spanning the gap. Germline V gene sequence: CDR1 SGHTA, CDR2 FQGNSA. The CDR3 DNA sequence: TGTGCCAGCAGAGCAACCGGGCCCGGGGAGCTGTTTTTT. Encoded protein: CASRATGPGELFF.

The CDR3 region has the DNA TGTGCCAGCCAACTGGGACCGGGACAGGGACGCTATGGCTACACCTTC. Amino acids: CASQLGPGQGRYGYTF. J is TRBJ1-2 and V is TRBV6-1; TRBD1 matches 9 bases. From germline, CDR1 is MNHNS and CDR2 SASEGT. Trimming took 8 bases from V and 4 from J; bases not matched to a gene: 14. This CDR3 is 16 amino acids long.

This clonotype was detected many times. The chain uses TRBV7-2 and TRBJ2-1, with D possibly being TRBD1 (5 bases). The closer fit of TRBJ2-7 to the DNA end suggests the J call may be wrong. The CDR3 extends over 12 amino acids. From germline, CDR1 is SGHTA and CDR2 FQGNSA. The CDR3 loop is CASSFQGYEQYF. CDR3 in DNA: TGTGCCAGCAGCTTTCAGGGTTACGAGCAGTACTTC.

This clonotype was counted many times. The V gene is TRBV14, the J gene TRBJ2-2; D uncertain. V lost 2 bases, J lost 4 bases, and 2 bases lay in between. The germline gives CDR1 SGHDN, CDR2 FVKESK. The length of the CDR3 is 12 residues. The CDR3 reads CASSQSTGELFF. In nucleotides, the CDR3 is TGTGCCAGCAGCCAAAGCACCGGGGAGCTGTTTTTT.

The chain couples TRBV10-2 to TRBJ2-5; 7 nucleotides agree with TRBD1. V shed 8 bases, J shed 5 bases, and the junction held 14 bases outside the gene matches. Germline CDR1 and CDR2: WSHSY and SAAADI. This CDR3 spans 15 amino acids. The CDR3 region has the DNA TGCGCCAGCGTAGGAATTCGACAGGGAGAGGAGACCCAGTACTTC. Translated: CASVGIRQGEETQYF.

This clonotype came up many times. Here the CDR3 DNA reads TGTGCCAGCACCGCGAGACCCACAACTAATGAAAAACTGTTTTTT. Its protein is CASTARPTTNEKLFF. The rearrangement joins TRBV6-1 to TRBJ1-4; D uncertain. The CDR3 has 15 amino acids. The ends were cut back, 7 bases at V and 0 bases at J, with 12 bases in the middle. Per the germline V gene, CDR1 is MNHNS and CDR2 is SASEGT.

The table lists this clonotype with a few counts. The V call is TRBV6-2 or TRBV6-3, the J call TRBJ1-6, with no clear D. CDR1 and CDR2 from the germline V gene are MNHEY and SVGEGT. The V end lost 2 bases, the J end lost 6 bases, and 20 bases lay between the germline ends. The CDR3 is 18 residues long. This CDR3 reads CASSYQTLYGYGNSPLHF. In DNA, the CDR3 is TGTGCCAGCAGTTACCAAACCTTATATGGGTATGGTAATTCACCCCTCCACTTT.

The V gene is TRBV11-2, the J gene TRBJ2-1; 7 bases match TRBD2. J gave up 8 bases and V 1 base, and 8 bases lay outside the gene matches. The CDR3 covers 15 residues. In germline, CDR1 is SGHAT, CDR2 FQNNGV. In DNA, the CDR3 is TGTGCCAGCAGCTTAGTGGGCGGGGGTAGTGATGAGCAGTTCTTC. Its protein product is CASSLVGGGSDEQFF.

The genes are TRBV4-1 and TRBJ2-2; unclear D gene. This CDR3 has 14 residues. Trimming left V 3 bases short and J 6 bases short, with 11 bases between. Germline lookup yields CDR1 MGHRA and CDR2 YSYEKL. The chain's CDR3 is CASSQSRSAGELFF. The CDR3 DNA is TGCGCCAGCAGCCAGTCTAGAAGCGCCGGGGAGCTGTTTTTT.

About this clonotype itself: The junction departs from the called germline gene at one end, perhaps through a read error. The chain joins TRBV10-3 to TRBJ2-4; weak D call: TRBD2 (6 bases). Germline lookup yields CDR1 ENHRY and CDR2 SYGVKD. There are 14 residues in the CDR3. The CDR3 loop is CGITGRGAKNIQYF. The DNA of the CDR3 is TGTGGCATCACGGGGCGGGGAGCCAAAAACATTCAGTACTTC.